The following is a T cell receptor beta chain sequence with its context. Its cognate antigen is unknown. Other DNA variants within this sample encode the same CDR3. The data are from a study of shared clonotypes between healthy human individuals. Study in general: A few men and two women, aged 18 to 49, were donors.

Regarding the study as a whole: Non-shared clonotypes had lower generation probabilities than those shared by all four donors. Several donors shared 4.5% to 6.5% of their naive CD4 clonotypes.

Germline CDR1 reads SGHRS; CDR2 reads YFSETQ. This CDR3 comprises 15 residues. After removal of 4 bases from V and 0 bases from J, the junction contained 4 bases not matched to a gene. Replicate PCRs run on sorted subsets employed 200 ng DNA, approximately 30,000 T cell genomes. Produced via immunoSEQ multiplex PCR; TCRdb's table is partial and in-frame only. The sample lists more than 1.2 million clones; around 98.5% were seen once. The sequenced material came from naive CD4+ T cells sorted from blood. Sample subset: CD45RA+ positively selected. This receptor was obtained from a young man in good health. This sequence joins TRBV5-1 and TRBJ1-3; 7 bases line up with TRBD1. Here the CDR3 reads CASSPGTDSGNTIYF. CDR3 bases: TGCGCCAGCAGCCCTGGGACAGACTCTGGAAACACCATATATTTT.